Below, 3 T cell receptor beta chains from the same sample are listed, as sequenced in a study of blood T cells in healthy people across ages (dated by TCRdb to between 2014 and 2017). The library was obtained by 5' RACE. The second PCR ran for about 6 to 12 cycles and used a J-beta primer mix along with a sample-barcoded 5' primer. The public reads were run again by TCRdb, first through fastp at Q25 and then through MiXCR, and only productive beta chains were kept. Duplicate CDR3 protein sequences are folded into a single record with the most common DNA and genes. The sample profile shows around 2 million distinct CDR3 sequences; around 42% of them were found once. The ten largest clones take up 23% of the sample. The sequenced sample was blood. Receptors were obtained from a human donor in good health.

This clonotype was detected a few times. The CDR3 here is CASSAISDTEAFF. As DNA, the CDR3 is TGTGCCAGCAGCGCCATCAGCGACACTGAAGCTTTCTTT. V gene TRBV7-8 combines with J gene TRBJ1-1, with no clear D. This CDR3 contains 13 residues. Germline V gene sequence: CDR1 SGHVS, CDR2 FQNEAQ. Trimming left V 5 bases short and J 3 bases short, with 10 bases between.

A remark on this clonotype: One junction end does not reproduce the germline sequence, and a read error may be involved. The chain couples TRBV11-2 to TRBJ1-1; TRBD1 might be the D (5 bases). Germline CDR1 is SGHAT and CDR2 is FQNNGV. The CDR3 extends over 15 amino acids. Here the CDR3 reads CASSLGRGVKTEAFF. CDR3 bases: TGTGCCAGCAGCTTAGGACGGGGGGTGAAAACTGAAGCTTTCTTT.

This chain links TRBV9 with TRBJ1-2; the D is unclear. The V end lost 0 bases, the J end lost 10 bases, and 16 bases lay between the germline ends. CDR3 length: 14 amino acids. From germline, CDR1 is SGDLS and CDR2 YYNGEE. CDR3 sequence reads: CASSVGAVGVYYTF. CDR3 in DNA: TGTGCCAGCAGCGTAGGAGCGGTTGGAGTTTACTACACCTTC.